This TCR beta chain was sequenced during a study of beta chain features in type 1 diabetes. Findings and caveats of the study: The influence of HLA type on TCRB rearrangement stayed undetermined. Relative to healthy donors, patients appeared to have naive, central memory and Treg TCRB repertoires that were more similar.

What was sequenced were expressed TCRB transcripts, since all of the isolated RNA had been reverse transcribed. About 3.6 million reads per sample on average were obtained from naive, central memory and regulatory T cell samples. Data came from immunoSEQ multiplex PCR; TCRdb stores just in-frame clones and leaves some out. This sample has fewer than 550,000 clones, with 11% found just once. Concerning this clone itself: Its antigen remains unidentified.

By way of CD45RO/CCR7/CD25/CD127/CD95/CD27, the CD4+ regulatory, stem cell-like memory, central memory and naive cells were sorted. This clonotype was sampled from a woman between 18 and 30 years old in good health. Sequencing was carried out using naive CD4+ T cells from blood.

The chain's CDR3 is CASSLGQMNYEQYF. The CDR3 DNA reads as TGTGCCAGCAGCTTGGGACAGATGAACTACGAGCAGTACTTC. The chain links TRBV5-4 to TRBJ2-7; weak D call: TRBD1 (5 bases). The length of the CDR3 is 14 residues. The V and J ends lost 0 bases and 3 bases respectively, with 10 bases between them. Germline assignment: CDR1 SGHNT and CDR2 YYREEE (reference sequence).